This T cell receptor beta chain emerged from a study of T cells after posttransplantation cyclophosphamide. General observations from the study: Later post-transplant blood repertoires were often dominated by donor CD8+ memory clones. Tissue-infiltrating T cells from skin or gut overlapped little with blood T cells.

The J segment lost 0 bases and the V segment lost 1 base, leaving 7 bases of the junction unmatched. Germline V gene sequence: CDR1 SGHRS, CDR2 YFSETQ. The CDR3 covers 16 residues. Points on this clone: The antigen is undetermined.

Measured with immunoSEQ multiplex PCR; TCRdb has only the in-frame clones, and not every one. The sample includes about 47,000 clones, roughly 94% of them seen just once. The specimen was PBMCs. The receptor was isolated from a woman aged 30 to 39 in good health and a related stem cell transplant donor. The chain is built from TRBV5-1 and TRBJ2-7, with 7 bases fitting TRBD1. CDR3 nucleotides: TGCGCCAGCAGCTTGTCAGGGGGTGGAAACTCCTACGAGCAGTACTTC. Encoded protein: CASSLSGGGNSYEQYF.